This T cell receptor (beta chain) emerged from a study of PD-1 blockade in classical Hodgkin lymphoma. The CDR3 is made up of 16 amino acids. CDR1 SGHAT and CDR2 FQDESV come from the germline V gene (reference sequence). The V gene lost 0 bases and the J gene lost 7 bases, with 19 bases spanning the gap. The assay was immunoSEQ multiplex PCR, and TCRdb's table has in-frame clones only and misses some. The sample lists about 92,000 clones, 83% seen once, with about 17% in the top ten. Time point given: cycle 4 day 1 (C4D1), after more than 5 weeks of nivolumab. In every patient, relapse followed autologous stem cell transplantation, while exposure to brentuximab vedotin differed.

The V call is TRBV11-1, the J call TRBJ2-7, with D possibly being TRBD1 (6 bases). Material: peripheral blood mononuclear cells (PBMCs), obtained before the fourth cycle of nivolumab. The clonotype comes from a human donor with classical Hodgkin lymphoma. Here the CDR3 reads CASSLASRPGVGEQYF. CDR3 bases: TGTGCCAGCAGCTTAGCAAGTAGGCCAGGGGTTGGTGAGCAGTACTTC. The variable domain in full, with the rest retrieved from reference TRBV11-1 and TRBJ2-7, is EAEVAQSPRYKITEKSQAVAFWCDPISGHATLYWYRQILGQGPELLVQFQDESVVDDSQLPKDRFSAERLKGVDSTLKIQPAELGDSAMYLCASSLASRPGVGEQYFGPGTRLTVT.